These 4 T cell receptor beta chains were all obtained from the same sample, sequenced in a study of T cells expressing NK-cell markers. TCRdb re-called the 5' RACE reads; one entry per CDR3 protein, DNA not given. The sample table sets out approximately 550,000 distinct CDR3 sequences. The sample taken for sequencing was blood T cells: a sorted CD56 or NKG2C T cell subset, CD4+ or CD8+ T cells, or bulk PBMC T cells (not recorded which). The receptors originated from a man between 18 and 35 years old in good health.

CDR3 sequence reads: CASSLLGQSSGANVLTF. This chain connects TRBV5-1 to TRBJ2-6. The CDR3 has 17 amino acids. Germline assignment: CDR1 SGHRS and CDR2 YFSETQ.

The genes are TRBV28 and TRBJ1-4; absent DNA, TCRdb's TRBD1 call cannot be checked. CDR1 is MDHEN and CDR2 is SYDVKM in the germline V gene. CDR3 size: 15 residues. The CDR3 reads CASSVEGPPNEKLFF.

This chain connects TRBV7-6 to TRBJ1-2; TCRdb's D call, TRBD1, is unchecked because there is no DNA. The CDR3 loop spans 15 amino acids. Germline-derived CDR1 and CDR2 are SGHVS and FNYEAQ. CDR3 in amino acids: CASSAWTEANYGYTF.

CDR3: CAINGGEAGIYEQYF. V usage is TRBV10-3 and J usage is TRBJ2-7; TCRdb reports TRBD2, a call that lacks DNA to check it against. The germline V gene has CDR1 ENHRY and CDR2 SYGVKD. CDR3 size: 15 residues.